This T cell receptor (beta chain) is from a study of blood T cell repertoires in COVID-19. Assignment of participants to cohorts was predicated upon participant-reported clinical history. As originally analysed: How many nucleated cells were present was estimated from reference gene primer amplification. The repertoire was sequenced with immunoSEQ multiplex PCR; TCRdb's copy has only in-frame clones and lacks some. V and J calls and clone size are given by that table; D and trimming were obtained from the DNA. The sample comprises fewer than 400,000 clones, approximately 88% of which are singletons, and about 4.7% rests with the top ten. Unmatched junction bases numbered 4, after V lost 5 bases and J lost 4 bases. Germline lookup yields CDR1 SGHTS and CDR2 YDEGEE. The CDR3 loop spans 14 amino acids.

This chain connects TRBV5-8 to TRBJ1-2; 11 nucleotides match TRBD1. The sample taken for sequencing was PBMCs or T cells enriched from blood (not recorded which). This sequence originates from a man aged 30 to 39 who had recovered from COVID-19. CDR3 residues: CASRPDRGLYGYTF. In DNA form, the CDR3 reads TGTGCCAGCAGACCGGACAGGGGGCTCTATGGCTACACCTTC.